The 17 T cell receptor beta chains below all came from one sample that was sequenced in a study of blood T cells in healthy people across ages. Using a J-beta primer mix together with a sample-barcoded 5' primer, a second PCR was run for 7 to 11 cycles. TCRdb re-analysed the 5' RACE reads in MiXCR, keeping a single row per CDR3 protein. The sample has about 970,000 distinct CDR3 sequences; about 51% are singletons. Material: blood. These receptors all stem from a woman aged 55 to 70 in good health.

The chain recombines TRBV13 with TRBJ2-7; maybe TRBD1 (6 bases). CDR3 size: 12 residues. The germline gives CDR1 PRHDT, CDR2 FYEKMQ (reference sequence). Trimming shortened V by 2 bases and J by 9 bases, and 11 bases separated the two germline ends. CDR3 region: CASSLIRGRQYF. As DNA, the CDR3 is TGTGCCAGCAGCTTAATCAGGGGAAGGCAGTACTTC.

This clonotype was seen a handful of times. The chain employs TRBV7-9 and TRBJ2-7, with D hard to call. The V gene's germline CDR1 is SEHNR and CDR2 FQNEAQ (reference sequence). The CDR3 runs to 16 residues. V lost 2 bases to trimming and J lost 0 bases, with 14 bases between them. The CDR3 DNA is TGTGCCAGCAGCTTATATCGGCTACCCGACTCCTACGAGCAGTACTTC. This codes for CASSLYRLPDSYEQYF.

The V call is TRBV11-2, the J call TRBJ2-1; D call uncertain. V was trimmed by 1 base and J by 12 bases, leaving 7 bases between them. The germline V gene encodes CDR1 SGHAT and CDR2 FQNNGV. CDR3 length: 11 residues. The CDR3 region has the DNA TGTGCCAGCAGCTTAGGACCCCGGCAGTTCTTC. It specifies CASSLGPRQFF.

The chain combines TRBV6-1 with TRBJ2-3, with 7 bases fitting TRBD2. In germline, CDR1 is MNHNS, CDR2 SASEGT. V shed 1 base, J shed 4 bases, and the junction held 2 bases outside the gene matches. This CDR3 has 14 amino acids. The DNA of the CDR3 is TGTGCCAGCAGTGAAGGTGGGAGGGCAGATACGCAGTATTTT. This sequence encodes CASSEGGRADTQYF.

Notes on this clonotype: Mismatch with germline at one junction end may stem from a read error. This rearrangement joins TRBV20-1 to TRBJ2-7; TRBD1 matches 9 bases. Germline V gene lookup returns CDR1 DFQATT and CDR2 SNEGSKA (reference sequence). CDR3 length: 15 residues. The CDR3 coding sequence is TGCAGTGCTGGAGAACAGGGGGCAGCTTCGGATTTCCAGTACTTC. Translated, it gives CSAGEQGAASDFQYF.

This rearrangement joins TRBV7-9 to TRBJ2-4; D is unresolved. The DNA end is more similar to TRBJ2-7, so the J call may be wrong. The germline CDR1 and CDR2 sequences are SEHNR and FQNEAQ (reference sequence). This CDR3 spans 14 amino acids. CDR3 region: CASSPPDGFYEQYF. The CDR3 DNA sequence: TGTGCCAGCAGCCCCCCGGACGGTTTCTACGAGCAGTACTTC.

This clonotype appeared a single time. J is TRBJ2-1 and V is TRBV29-1, with D perhaps TRBD1 or TRBD2 (5 bases each). The J call is uncertain, as TRBJ2-7 better fits the DNA end. This CDR3 spans 11 amino acids. The germline gives CDR1 SQVTM, CDR2 ANQGSEA. CDR3 loop: CSVPRGGEQYF. CDR3 bases: TGCAGCGTCCCCCGTGGGGGTGAGCAGTACTTC.

The chain has TRBV6-5 and TRBJ2-1; 12 bases line up with TRBD2. CDR1 MNHEY and CDR2 SVGAGI come from the germline V gene. With V trimmed by 6 bases and J by 0 bases, 3 bases remained unmatched. This CDR3 is built from 16 residues. CDR3 DNA: TGTGCCAGCAGGGGGACTAGCGGGCCCTCCTACAATGAGCAGTTCTTC. Translating it yields CASRGTSGPSYNEQFF.

This chain connects TRBV5-1 to TRBJ2-5; 10 bases are a match to TRBD1. The CDR3 loop spans 16 amino acids. Trimming at V came to 0 bases and at J to 5 bases, leaving 7 bases not matched to a gene. Per germline, CDR1 SGHRS and CDR2 YFSETQ. CDR3 protein: CASSLEGQGSWETQYF. The CDR3 bases are TGCGCCAGCAGCTTGGAGGGACAGGGGTCGTGGGAGACCCAGTACTTC.

The V gene is TRBV28, the J gene TRBJ1-2; D is uncertain. This CDR3 is 16 amino acids long. Trimming took 3 bases from V and 7 from J, leaving 21 bases between them. Germline CDR1 MDHEN, CDR2 SYDVKM. Here the CDR3 reads CASSFLTFRVPRGYTF. As DNA, the CDR3 is TGTGCCAGCAGTTTCTTAACGTTCAGAGTACCACGTGGCTACACCTTC.

The chain has TRBV5-1 and TRBJ2-1; 10 positions agree with TRBD1. The CDR3 has 15 amino acids. V lost 0 bases to trimming and J lost 6 bases; unmatched junction nucleotides: 3. Germline values: CDR1 SGHRS, CDR2 YFSETQ. CDR3 DNA sequence: TGCGCCAGCAGCTTGGACGGGACAGGGGTCAATGAGCAGTTCTTC. Translated, it gives CASSLDGTGVNEQFF.

This clonotype was counted a few times. This chain joins TRBV15 and TRBJ2-7; no clear D. The CDR3 consists of 12 residues. Germline-derived CDR1 and CDR2 are LNHNV and YYDKDF (reference sequence). V was pared by 0 bases and J by 4 bases, with 4 bases between. The CDR3 region is CATSRDQYEQYF. CDR3 DNA sequence: TGTGCCACCAGCAGAGATCAGTACGAGCAGTACTTC.

The rearrangement joins TRBV5-5 to TRBJ2-3; D unresolved. Deletions cut 2 bases from V and 2 bases from J, with 6 bases between. This CDR3 is 13 amino acids long. Germline values: CDR1 SGHKS, CDR2 YYEKEE (reference sequence). The DNA of the CDR3 is TGTGCCAGCAGCTTTTTCTCCACAGATACGCAGTATTTT. It specifies CASSFFSTDTQYF. Based on the CDR3 plus reference TRBV5-5 and TRBJ2-3, the full variable domain is DAGVTQSPTHLIKTRGQQVTLRCSPISGHKSVSWYQQVLGQGPQFIFQYYEKEERGRGNFPDRFSARQFPNYSSELNVNALLLGDSALYLCASSFFSTDTQYFGPGTRLTVL.

This clonotype was picked up many times. The gene calls are TRBV29-1 and TRBJ1-2; D is possibly TRBD1 (5 bases). This CDR3 spans 14 amino acids. CDR1 is SQVTM, CDR2 ANQGSEA, per germline. The V and J ends lost 2 bases and 3 bases respectively, with 13 bases between them. DNA of the CDR3: TGCAGCGTTGAATGGGGGGTTGTGGACTATGGCTACACCTTC. Amino acids: CSVEWGVVDYGYTF.

There are a few counts of this clonotype. The V and J genes are TRBV9 and TRBJ2-7, with a tentative D call TRBD1 (5 bases). The germline V gene encodes CDR1 SGDLS and CDR2 YYNGEE. The CDR3 is 14 residues long. V was shortened by 1 base and J by 6 bases, with 14 bases between the two germline ends. In DNA form, the CDR3 reads TGTGCCAGCAGCGTATCCACCCAGGGTGGCGAGCAGTACTTC. Translated: CASSVSTQGGEQYF.

In the case of this clonotype: Its ends do not fully match the called genes, so a read error is possible. The gene calls are TRBV15 and TRBJ2-1; possibly TRBD1 for D (5 bases). Per the germline V gene, CDR1 is LNHNV and CDR2 is YYDKDF (reference sequence). This CDR3 comprises 13 residues. The CDR3, as DNA: TGTGCCGCCAGCAGACAGACCTACAAGGAGCAGTTCTTC. Its protein is CAASRQTYKEQFF.

This clonotype was counted many times. The rearrangement joins TRBV12-3 or TRBV12-4 to TRBJ2-3; D is unresolved. CDR3 size: 12 residues. The germline V and J ends were trimmed by 6 bases and 2 bases, with 6 bases remaining between them. The CDR3 sequence: CASSLFTDTQYF. CDR3 DNA sequence: TGTGCCAGCAGCTTGTTCACAGATACGCAGTATTTT.